The 5 T cell receptor beta chains below come from one sample, sequenced in a study of long-term antiretroviral therapy in people with HIV. The libraries were made with immunoSEQ v3.0 at survey level. Profiled with immunoSEQ multiplex PCR; TCRdb holds only in-frame clones, not every one. This sample yields tens of thousands of clones, of which about 96% are seen a single time; about 2.6% belongs to the top ten. The material was unsorted PBMCs, obtained 3.7 years after starting antiretroviral therapy. Receptors originate from a woman aged 50 to 60 with HIV.

This rearrangement joins TRBV27 to TRBJ2-7, with D perhaps matching TRBD1 or TRBD2 (5 bases each). Trimming cost V 8 bases and J 6 bases, with 26 bases left between them. CDR1 MNHEY and CDR2 SMNVEV come from the germline V gene (reference sequence). The CDR3 covers 16 residues. This CDR3 is CASGSEGQGLVREQYF. The CDR3 DNA sequence: TGTGCCAGCGGAAGTGAGGGGCAGGGATTGGTTCGCGAGCAGTACTTC.

The J gene is TRBJ2-5, the V gene TRBV7-3; a possible D gene is TRBD2 (6 bases). Trimming pared 5 bases from V and 5 bases from J, leaving 18 bases between. Germline assignment: CDR1 SGHTA and CDR2 FQGTGA. This CDR3 is 15 amino acids long. The CDR3 nucleotides are TGTGCCAGCAGCACGGGACTCCAAGGCAGTGAGACCCAGTACTTC. Its translation is CASSTGLQGSETQYF.

The chain combines TRBV7-9 with TRBJ2-7, with TRBD1 matching over 9 bases. CDR1 and CDR2 from the germline V gene are SEHNR and FQNEAQ (reference sequence). The V gene end was trimmed by 5 bases and the J gene end by 4 bases; junction bases not matched to a gene: 6. This CDR3 region has 14 residues. CDR3 nucleotide sequence: TGTGCCAGCAGCACCGGGACAGGGAATTACGAGCAGTACTTC. Translation: CASSTGTGNYEQYF.

CDR3 sequence (DNA): TGCGCCAGCAGCTTCTCAGAGAACACTGAAGCTTTCTTT. Translated, it gives CASSFSENTEAFF. This chain links TRBV5-1 with TRBJ1-1; unclear D gene. Per germline, CDR1 SGHRS and CDR2 YFSETQ. This CDR3 has 13 residues. The V gene lost 2 bases and the J gene lost 1 base, with 6 bases spanning the gap.

This clone was seen a single time. This sequence joins TRBV6-5 and TRBJ2-3; 11 bases match TRBD1. The junction had 1 base not matched to a gene; V was cut back by 7 bases and J by 4 bases. Looked up from germline, CDR1 is MNHEY and CDR2 is SVGAGI. This CDR3 is built from 13 residues. The CDR3 coding sequence is TGTGCCAGCAAGGGACAGGGGGCAGATACGCAGTATTTT. This encodes CASKGQGADTQYF.